This record concerns one T cell receptor (beta chain) sequence. Its antigen is unidentified. This sample stems from a study of PD-1 blockade in classical Hodgkin lymphoma. Regarding the study as a whole: Undefined causes, possibly disease activity or prior therapy, underlie the repertoire differences. While CD8+ TCR diversity did not rise significantly by C4D1, CD4+ TCR diversity did. Patients who responded completely had about the same baseline diversity as newly diagnosed patients. Newly diagnosed patients were reported to start with lower TCR diversity than healthy donors.

Every patient relapsed after autologous stem cell transplantation, and brentuximab vedotin exposure varied. Sequencing was performed with immunoSEQ multiplex PCR; in TCRdb, only in-frame clones are kept and a portion is missing. Of about 150,000 clones in the sample, under 85% are singletons; the top ten hold about 9.3%. V was shortened by 4 bases and J by 9 bases, with 16 bases between the two germline ends. This CDR3 has 13 residues. CDR1 is SGHVS and CDR2 is FQNEAQ in the germline V gene. The chain has TRBV7-8 and TRBJ2-7; D unclear. The material sequenced was peripheral blood mononuclear cells (PBMCs), taken before the second cycle of nivolumab. The TCR was taken from a human donor with classical Hodgkin lymphoma. The CDR3 loop is CASSSPSLTGQYF. CDR3 bases: TGTGCCAGCAGCTCGCCGTCTCTTACGGGGCAGTACTTC.